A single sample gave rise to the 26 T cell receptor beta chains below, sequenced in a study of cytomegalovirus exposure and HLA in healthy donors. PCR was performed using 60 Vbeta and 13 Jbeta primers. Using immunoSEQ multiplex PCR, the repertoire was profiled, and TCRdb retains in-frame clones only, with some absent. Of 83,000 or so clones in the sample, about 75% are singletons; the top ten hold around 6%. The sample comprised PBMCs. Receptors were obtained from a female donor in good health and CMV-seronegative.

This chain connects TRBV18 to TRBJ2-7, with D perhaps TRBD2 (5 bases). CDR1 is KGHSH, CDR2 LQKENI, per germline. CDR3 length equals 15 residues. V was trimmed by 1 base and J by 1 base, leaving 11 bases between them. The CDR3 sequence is CASSPQGLGSYEQYF. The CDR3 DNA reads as TGTGCCAGCTCACCACAAGGACTCGGGTCCTACGAGCAGTACTTC.

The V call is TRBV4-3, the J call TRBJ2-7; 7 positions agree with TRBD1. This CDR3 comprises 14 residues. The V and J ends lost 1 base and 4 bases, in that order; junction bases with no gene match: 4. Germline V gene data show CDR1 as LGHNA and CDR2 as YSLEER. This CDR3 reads CASSQAHRGYEQYF. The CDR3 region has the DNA TGCGCCAGCAGCCAAGCGCACAGGGGATACGAGCAGTACTTC.

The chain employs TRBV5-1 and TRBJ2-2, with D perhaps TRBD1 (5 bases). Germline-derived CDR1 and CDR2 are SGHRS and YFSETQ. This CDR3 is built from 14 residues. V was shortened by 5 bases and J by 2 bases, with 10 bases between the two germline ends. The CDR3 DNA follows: TGCGCCAGCAGGGGGCCAAGAAACACCGGGGAGCTGTTTTTT. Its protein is CASRGPRNTGELFF.

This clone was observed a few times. The CDR3 DNA follows: TGTGCCAGCAGTTACTTAGTAGTAGTC. Its protein is CASSYLVVV. This chain links TRBV6-5 with TRBJ2-7; unclear D gene. Per the germline V gene, CDR1 is MNHEY and CDR2 is SVGAGI. The CDR3 spans 9 residues.

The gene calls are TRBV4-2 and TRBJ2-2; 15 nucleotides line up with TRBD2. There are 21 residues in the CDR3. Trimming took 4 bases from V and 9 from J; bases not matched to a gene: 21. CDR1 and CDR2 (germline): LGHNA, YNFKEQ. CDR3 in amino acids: CASSLIGGTSGGLGGFRELFF. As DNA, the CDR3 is TGTGCCAGCAGCCTAATTGGGGGGACTAGCGGGGGGCTGGGCGGGTTCAGGGAGCTGTTTTTT.

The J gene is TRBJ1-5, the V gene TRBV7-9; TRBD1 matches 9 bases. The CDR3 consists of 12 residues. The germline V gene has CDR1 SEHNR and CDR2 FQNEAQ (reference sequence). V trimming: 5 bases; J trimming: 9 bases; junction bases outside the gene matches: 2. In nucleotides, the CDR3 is TGTGCCAGCAGCACGGACAGGGGGCCCCAGCATTTT. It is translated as CASSTDRGPQHF.

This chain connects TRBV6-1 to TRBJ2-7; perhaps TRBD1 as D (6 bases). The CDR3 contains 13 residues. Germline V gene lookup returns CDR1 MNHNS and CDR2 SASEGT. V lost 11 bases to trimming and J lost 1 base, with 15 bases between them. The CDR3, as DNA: TGTGCCTCAAGACAGGTCCCTTCCTACGAGCAGTACTTC. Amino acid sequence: CASRQVPSYEQYF.

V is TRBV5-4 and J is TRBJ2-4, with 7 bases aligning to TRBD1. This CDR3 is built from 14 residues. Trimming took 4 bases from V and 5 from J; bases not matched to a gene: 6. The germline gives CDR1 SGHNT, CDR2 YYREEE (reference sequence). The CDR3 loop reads CASSGDSVENIQYF. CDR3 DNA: TGTGCCAGCAGCGGGGACAGCGTTGAAAACATTCAGTACTTC.

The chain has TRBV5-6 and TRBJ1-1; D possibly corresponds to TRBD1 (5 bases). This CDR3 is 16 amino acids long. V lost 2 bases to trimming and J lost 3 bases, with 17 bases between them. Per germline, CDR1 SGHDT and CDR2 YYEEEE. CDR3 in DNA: TGTGCCAGCAGCTTCACCGGGGTGGGGGGGGACACTGAAGCTTTCTTT. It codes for CASSFTGVGGDTEAFF.

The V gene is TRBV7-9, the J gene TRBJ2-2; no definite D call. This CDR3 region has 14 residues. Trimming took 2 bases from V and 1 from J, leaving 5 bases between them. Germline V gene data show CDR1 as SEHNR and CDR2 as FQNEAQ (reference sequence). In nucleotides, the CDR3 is TGTGCCAGCAGCTTACGACAGAACACCGGGGAGCTGTTTTTT. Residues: CASSLRQNTGELFF.

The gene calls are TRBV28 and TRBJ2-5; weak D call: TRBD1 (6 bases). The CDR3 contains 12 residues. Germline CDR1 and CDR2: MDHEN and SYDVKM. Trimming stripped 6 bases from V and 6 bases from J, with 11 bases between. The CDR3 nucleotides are TGTGCCAGCAGACAGGGTTTAAAGACCCAGTACTTC. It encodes CASRQGLKTQYF.

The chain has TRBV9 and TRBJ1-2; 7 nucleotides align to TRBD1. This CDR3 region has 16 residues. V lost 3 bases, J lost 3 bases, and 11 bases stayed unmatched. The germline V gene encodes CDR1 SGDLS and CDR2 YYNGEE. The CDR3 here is CASSATTGSPDYGYTF. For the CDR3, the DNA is TGTGCCAGCAGCGCCACGACAGGGTCCCCCGACTATGGCTACACCTTC. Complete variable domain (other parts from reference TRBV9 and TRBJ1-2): DSGVTQTPKHLITATGQRVTLRCSPRSGDLSVYWYQQSLDQGLQFLIQYYNGEERAKGNILERFSAQQFPDLHSELNLSSLELGDSALYFCASSATTGSPDYGYTFGSGTRLTVV.

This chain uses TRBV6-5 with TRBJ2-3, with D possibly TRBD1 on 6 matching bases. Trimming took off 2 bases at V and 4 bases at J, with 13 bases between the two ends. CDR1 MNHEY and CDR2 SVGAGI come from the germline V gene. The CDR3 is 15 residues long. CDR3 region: CASSYNFEGADTQYF. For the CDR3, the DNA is TGTGCCAGCAGTTACAATTTCGAGGGGGCAGATACGCAGTATTTT.

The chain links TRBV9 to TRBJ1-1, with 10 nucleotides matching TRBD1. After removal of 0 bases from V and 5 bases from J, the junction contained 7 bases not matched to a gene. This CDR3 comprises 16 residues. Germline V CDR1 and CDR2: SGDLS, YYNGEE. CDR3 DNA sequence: TGTGCCAGCAGCGTAGGGAGTTGGACAGGGGGTACTGAAGCTTTCTTT. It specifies CASSVGSWTGGTEAFF.

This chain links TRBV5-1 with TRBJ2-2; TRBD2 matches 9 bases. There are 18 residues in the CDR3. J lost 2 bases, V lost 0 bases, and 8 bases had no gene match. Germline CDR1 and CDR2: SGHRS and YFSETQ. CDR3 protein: CASSLAGGREGNTGELFF. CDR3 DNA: TGCGCCAGCAGCTTGGCCGGGGGGCGGGAGGGAAACACCGGGGAGCTGTTTTTT.

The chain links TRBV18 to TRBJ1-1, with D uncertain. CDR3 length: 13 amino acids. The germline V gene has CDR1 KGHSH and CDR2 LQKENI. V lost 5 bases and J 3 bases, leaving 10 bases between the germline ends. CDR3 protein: CASSNLGHTEAFF. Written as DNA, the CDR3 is TGTGCCAGCTCAAACCTTGGGCACACTGAAGCTTTCTTT. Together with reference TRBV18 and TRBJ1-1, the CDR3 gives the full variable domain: NAGVMQNPRHLVRRRGQEARLRCSPMKGHSHVYWYRQLPEEGLKFMVYLQKENIIDESGMPKERFSAEFPKEGPSILRIQQVVRGDSAAYFCASSNLGHTEAFFGQGTRLTVV.

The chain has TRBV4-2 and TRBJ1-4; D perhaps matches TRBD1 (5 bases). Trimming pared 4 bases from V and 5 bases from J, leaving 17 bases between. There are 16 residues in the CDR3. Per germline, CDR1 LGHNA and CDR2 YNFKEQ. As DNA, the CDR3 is TGTGCCAGCAGCCCGGCCTTCGACAGAGGAAATGAAAAACTGTTTTTT. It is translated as CASSPAFDRGNEKLFF.

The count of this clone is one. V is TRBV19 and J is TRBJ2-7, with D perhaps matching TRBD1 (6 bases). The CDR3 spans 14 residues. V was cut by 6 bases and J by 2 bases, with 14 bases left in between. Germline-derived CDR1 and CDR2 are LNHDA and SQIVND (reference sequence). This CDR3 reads CASRRGIDPYEQYF. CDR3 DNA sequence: TGTGCCAGTAGAAGGGGGATCGACCCCTACGAGCAGTACTTC.

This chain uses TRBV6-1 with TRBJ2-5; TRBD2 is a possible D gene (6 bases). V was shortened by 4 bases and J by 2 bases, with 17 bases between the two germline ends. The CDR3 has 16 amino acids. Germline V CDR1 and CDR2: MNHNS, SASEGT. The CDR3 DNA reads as TGTGCCAGCAGTGGAGTGGAGCGGCGGGAACAAGAGACCCAGTACTTC. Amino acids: CASSGVERREQETQYF.

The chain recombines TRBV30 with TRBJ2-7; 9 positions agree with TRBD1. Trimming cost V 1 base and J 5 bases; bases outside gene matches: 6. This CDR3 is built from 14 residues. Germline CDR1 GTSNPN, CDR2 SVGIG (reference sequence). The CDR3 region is CAWSGGTGLNEQYF. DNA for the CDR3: TGTGCCTGGAGTGGCGGGACAGGGTTAAACGAGCAGTACTTC.

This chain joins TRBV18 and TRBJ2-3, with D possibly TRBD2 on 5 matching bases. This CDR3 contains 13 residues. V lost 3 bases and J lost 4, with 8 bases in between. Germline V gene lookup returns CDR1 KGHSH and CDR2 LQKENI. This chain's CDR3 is CASSPPSSDTQYF. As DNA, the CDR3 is TGTGCCAGCTCACCTCCTAGCTCAGATACGCAGTATTTT.

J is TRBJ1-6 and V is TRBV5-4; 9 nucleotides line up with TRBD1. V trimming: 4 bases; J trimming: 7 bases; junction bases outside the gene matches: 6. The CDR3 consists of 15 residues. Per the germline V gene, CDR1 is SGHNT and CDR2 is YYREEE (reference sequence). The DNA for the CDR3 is TGTGCCAGCAGCGTTCAACAGGGGGCCAATTCACCCCTCCACTTT. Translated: CASSVQQGANSPLHF.

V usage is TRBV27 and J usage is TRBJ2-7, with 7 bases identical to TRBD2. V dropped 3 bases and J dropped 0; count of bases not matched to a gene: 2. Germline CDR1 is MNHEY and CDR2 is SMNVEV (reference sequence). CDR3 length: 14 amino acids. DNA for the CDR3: TGTGCCAGCAGTTTGGGAGGGAACTCCTACGAGCAGTACTTC. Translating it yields CASSLGGNSYEQYF.

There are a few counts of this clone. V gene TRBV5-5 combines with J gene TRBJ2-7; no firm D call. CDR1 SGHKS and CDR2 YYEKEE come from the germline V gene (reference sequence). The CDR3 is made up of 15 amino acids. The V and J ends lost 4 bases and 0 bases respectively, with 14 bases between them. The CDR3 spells CASSERHPTSYEQYF. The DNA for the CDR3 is TGTGCCAGCAGCGAGAGACATCCCACCTCCTACGAGCAGTACTTC.

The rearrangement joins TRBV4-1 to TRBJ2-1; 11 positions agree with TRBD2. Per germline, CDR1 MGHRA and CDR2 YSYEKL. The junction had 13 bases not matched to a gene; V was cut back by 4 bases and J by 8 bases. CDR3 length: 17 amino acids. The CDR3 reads CASSPIPGGLAVHEQFF. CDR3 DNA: TGCGCCAGCAGCCCAATCCCAGGGGGACTAGCGGTCCATGAGCAGTTCTTC.

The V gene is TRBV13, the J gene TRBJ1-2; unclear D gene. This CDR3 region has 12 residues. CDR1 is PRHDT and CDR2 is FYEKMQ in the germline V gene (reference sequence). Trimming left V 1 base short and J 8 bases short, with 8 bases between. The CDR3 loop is CASSLVRGGYTF. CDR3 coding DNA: TGTGCCAGCAGCTTAGTGAGAGGCGGCTACACCTTC.